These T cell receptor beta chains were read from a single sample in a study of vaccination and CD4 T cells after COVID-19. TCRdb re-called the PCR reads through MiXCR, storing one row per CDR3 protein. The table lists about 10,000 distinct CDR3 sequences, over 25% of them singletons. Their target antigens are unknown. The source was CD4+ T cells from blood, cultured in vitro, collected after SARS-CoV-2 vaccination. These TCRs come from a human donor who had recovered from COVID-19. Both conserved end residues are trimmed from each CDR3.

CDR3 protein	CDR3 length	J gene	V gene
ASSIRVGANRNTEAF	15	TRBJ1-1	TRBV19
ASSEPGAGNTIY	12	TRBJ1-3	TRBV25-1
ASSLGFSGSQETQY	14	TRBJ2-5	TRBV5-6
SARADTGELF	10	TRBJ2-2	TRBV20-1
ASSYSPDPGEKLF	13	TRBJ1-4	TRBV6-5
ASSLPANTEAF	11	TRBJ1-1	TRBV7-2
SASRGKGNLFSGANVLT	17	TRBJ2-6	TRBV20-1
ASSLVPQETQC	11	TRBJ2-5	TRBV4-1
ASSAGQGRSNQPQH	14	TRBJ1-5	TRBV19
ATSDPPPSYGYT	12	TRBJ1-2	TRBV24-1
ASSVVPDGANVLT	13	TRBJ2-6	TRBV9
ASRVPGLAGRDEQF	14	TRBJ2-1	TRBV7-9
ASSLVGGWIHEQF	13	TRBJ2-1	TRBV7-9
ATPRGGEGVWAF	12	TRBJ1-1	TRBV19
ASNDRGTNTEAF	12	TRBJ1-1	TRBV27
ASRTHPRGNTGELF	14	TRBJ2-2	TRBV6-1
ASTRTGRSNTGELF	14	TRBJ2-2	TRBV2
ASSDPLGSGREETQY	15	TRBJ2-5	TRBV2
ASSPWGGEGNQPQH	14	TRBJ1-5	TRBV18
ASSLGGVTYNEQF	13	TRBJ2-1	TRBV7-2
ASSGRLRGSGANVLT	15	TRBJ2-6	TRBV19
ATSRVGSSIQPQH	13	TRBJ1-5	TRBV15
ASSEVDDTYEQY	12	-	TRBV2
ASRPSTGTGGSPLH	14	TRBJ1-6	TRBV28
ASSDRASVQPQH	12	TRBJ1-5	TRBV6-1
ASNIGGGSRSGNTIY	15	TRBJ1-3	TRBV7-2
ASSVHSNTEAF	11	TRBJ1-1	TRBV10-1
ASRRDRGLGVAKNIQY	16	TRBJ2-4	TRBV28
ASSWETFPTSTDTQY	15	TRBJ2-3	TRBV27
ASTPSRGPRRELF	13	TRBJ2-2	TRBV19
ASSIRPAGGPYNEQF	15	TRBJ2-1	TRBV7-8
AWSFTDPSYEQY	12	TRBJ2-7	TRBV30
ASRGRGDLATGELF	14	TRBJ2-2	TRBV6-1
ASSKPGGANTEAF	13	TRBJ1-1	TRBV7-9
AWGTTGFNQPQH	12	TRBJ1-5	TRBV30
ASSVRGTSQPQH	12	TRBJ1-5	TRBV2
ASTIGLAADTQY	12	TRBJ2-3	TRBV12-3/TRBV12-4
ASSSVGRGGVSSYEQY	16	TRBJ2-7	TRBV7-2
ASLSGRASNEQF	12	TRBJ2-1	TRBV7-2
ASSLFQDRKASYNSPLH	17	TRBJ1-6	TRBV21-1
SARDGIKGGRQGYT	14	TRBJ1-2	TRBV20-1
ASSLGLNTGELF	12	TRBJ2-2	TRBV7-3
ASSIAGQVADTQY	13	TRBJ2-3	TRBV19
ASSWRGGEGGANVLT	15	TRBJ2-6	TRBV6-5
ASNPRLTLLRSSYNEQF	17	TRBJ2-1	TRBV23-1